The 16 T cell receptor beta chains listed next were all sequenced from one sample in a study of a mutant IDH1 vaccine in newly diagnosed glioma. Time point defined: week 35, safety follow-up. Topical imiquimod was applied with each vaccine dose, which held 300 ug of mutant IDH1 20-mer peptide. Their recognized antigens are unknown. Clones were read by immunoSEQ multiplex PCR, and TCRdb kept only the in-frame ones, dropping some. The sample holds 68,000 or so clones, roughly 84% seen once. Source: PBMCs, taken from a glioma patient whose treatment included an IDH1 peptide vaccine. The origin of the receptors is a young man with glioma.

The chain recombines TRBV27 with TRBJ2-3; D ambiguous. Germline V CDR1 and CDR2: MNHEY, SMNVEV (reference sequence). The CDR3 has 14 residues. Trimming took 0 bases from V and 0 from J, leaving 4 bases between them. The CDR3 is CASSLSGSTDTQYF. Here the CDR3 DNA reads TGTGCCAGCAGTTTATCAGGGAGCACAGATACGCAGTATTTT.

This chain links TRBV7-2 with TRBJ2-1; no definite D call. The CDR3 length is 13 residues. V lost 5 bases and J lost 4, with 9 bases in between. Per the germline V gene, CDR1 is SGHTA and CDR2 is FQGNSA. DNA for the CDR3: TGTGCCAGCAGCCCCGCGCGGTACAATGAGCAGTTCTTC. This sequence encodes CASSPARYNEQFF.

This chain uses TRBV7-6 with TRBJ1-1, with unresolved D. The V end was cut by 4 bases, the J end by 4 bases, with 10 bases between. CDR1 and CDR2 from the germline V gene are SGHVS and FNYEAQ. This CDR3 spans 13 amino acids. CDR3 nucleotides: TGTGCCAGCAGCTGGGCCGCAGGCACTGAAGCTTTCTTT. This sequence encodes CASSWAAGTEAFF.

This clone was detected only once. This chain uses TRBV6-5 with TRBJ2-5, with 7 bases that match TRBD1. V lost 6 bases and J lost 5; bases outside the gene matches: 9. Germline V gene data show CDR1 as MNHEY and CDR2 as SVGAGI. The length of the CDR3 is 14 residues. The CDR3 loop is CASSPRGSGETQYF. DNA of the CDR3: TGTGCCAGCAGCCCCAGGGGGTCTGGGGAGACCCAGTACTTC.

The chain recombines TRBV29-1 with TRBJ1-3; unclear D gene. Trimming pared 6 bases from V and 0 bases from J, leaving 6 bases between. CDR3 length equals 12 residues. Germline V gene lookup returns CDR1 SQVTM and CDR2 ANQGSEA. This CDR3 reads CSVGISGNTIYF. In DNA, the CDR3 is TGCAGCGTGGGGATCTCTGGAAACACCATATATTTT.

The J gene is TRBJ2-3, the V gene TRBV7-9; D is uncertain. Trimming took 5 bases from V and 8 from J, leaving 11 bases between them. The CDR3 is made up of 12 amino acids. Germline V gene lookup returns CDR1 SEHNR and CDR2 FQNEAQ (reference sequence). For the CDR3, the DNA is TGTGCCAGCAGCACATCGGTCGGTACGCAGTATTTT. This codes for CASSTSVGTQYF.

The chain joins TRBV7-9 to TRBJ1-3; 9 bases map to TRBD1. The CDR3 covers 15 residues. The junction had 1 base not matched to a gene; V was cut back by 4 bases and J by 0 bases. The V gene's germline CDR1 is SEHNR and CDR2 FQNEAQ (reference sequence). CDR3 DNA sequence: TGTGCCAGCAGCTGGGACAGGGCCTCTGGAAACACCATATATTTT. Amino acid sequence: CASSWDRASGNTIYF. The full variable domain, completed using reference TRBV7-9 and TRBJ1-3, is DTGVSQNPRHKITKRGQNVTFRCDPISEHNRLYWYRQTLGQGPEFLTYFQNEAQLEKSRLLSDRFSAERPKGSFSTLEIQRTEQGDSAMYLCASSWDRASGNTIYFGEGSWLTVV.

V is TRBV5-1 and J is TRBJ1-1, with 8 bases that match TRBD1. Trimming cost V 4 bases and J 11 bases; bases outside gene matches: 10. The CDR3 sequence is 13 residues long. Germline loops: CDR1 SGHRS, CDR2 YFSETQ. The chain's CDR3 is CASSGRTGLRAFF. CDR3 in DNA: TGCGCCAGCAGCGGAAGGACAGGGCTCAGGGCTTTCTTT.

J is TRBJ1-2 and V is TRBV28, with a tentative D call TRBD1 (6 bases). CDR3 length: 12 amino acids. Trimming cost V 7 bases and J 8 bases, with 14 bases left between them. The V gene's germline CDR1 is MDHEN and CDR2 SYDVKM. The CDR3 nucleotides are TGTGCCAGCACCCAAACAGGGTACGGCTACACCTTC. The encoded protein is CASTQTGYGYTF.

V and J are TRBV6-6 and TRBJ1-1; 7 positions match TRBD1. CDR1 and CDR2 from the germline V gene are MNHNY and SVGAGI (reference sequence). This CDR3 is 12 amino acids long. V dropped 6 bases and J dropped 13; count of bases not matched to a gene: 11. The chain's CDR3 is CASSPNRGRDFF. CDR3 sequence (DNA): TGTGCCAGCAGCCCTAACAGGGGAAGGGATTTCTTT.

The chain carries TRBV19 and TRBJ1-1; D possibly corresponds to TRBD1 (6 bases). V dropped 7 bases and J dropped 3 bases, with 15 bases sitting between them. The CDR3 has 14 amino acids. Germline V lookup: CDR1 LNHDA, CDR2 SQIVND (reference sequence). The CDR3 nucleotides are TGTGCCAGTATGGGAGGCGGGGGCTACACTGAAGCTTTCTTT. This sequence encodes CASMGGGGYTEAFF.

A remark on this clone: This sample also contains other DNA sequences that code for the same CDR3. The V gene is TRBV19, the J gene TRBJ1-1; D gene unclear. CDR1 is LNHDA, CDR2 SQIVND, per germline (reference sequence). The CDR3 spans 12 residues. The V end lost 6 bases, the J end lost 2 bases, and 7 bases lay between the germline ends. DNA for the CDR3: TGTGCCAGTAGGTCAGGAAACACTGAAGCTTTCTTT. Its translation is CASRSGNTEAFF.

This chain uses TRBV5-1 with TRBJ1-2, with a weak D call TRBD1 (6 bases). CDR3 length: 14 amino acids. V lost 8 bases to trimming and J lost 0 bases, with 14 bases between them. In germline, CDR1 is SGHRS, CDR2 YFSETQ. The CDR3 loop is CASCRDTANYGYTF. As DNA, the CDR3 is TGCGCCAGTTGCCGGGACACAGCTAACTATGGCTACACCTTC. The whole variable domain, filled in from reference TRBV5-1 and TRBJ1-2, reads KAGVTQTPRYLIKTRGQQVTLSCSPISGHRSVSWYQQTPGQGLQFLFEYFSETQRNKGNFPGRFSGRQFSNSRSEMNVSTLELGDSALYLCASCRDTANYGYTFGSGTRLTVV.

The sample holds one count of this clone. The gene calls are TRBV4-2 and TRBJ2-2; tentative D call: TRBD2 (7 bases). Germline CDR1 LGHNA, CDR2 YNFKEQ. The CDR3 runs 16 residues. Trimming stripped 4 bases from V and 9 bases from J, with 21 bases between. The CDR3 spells CASSLRPGGLGRELFF. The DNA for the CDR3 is TGTGCCAGCAGCCTGCGGCCGGGGGGCCTAGGGAGGGAGCTGTTTTTT.

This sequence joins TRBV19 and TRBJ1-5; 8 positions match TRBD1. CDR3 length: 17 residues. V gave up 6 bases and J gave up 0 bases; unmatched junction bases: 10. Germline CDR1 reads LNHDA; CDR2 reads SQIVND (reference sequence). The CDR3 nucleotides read TGTGCCAGTAGCTTACAGGGGGGTGGTTATAGCAATCAGCCCCAGCATTTT. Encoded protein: CASSLQGGGYSNQPQHF.

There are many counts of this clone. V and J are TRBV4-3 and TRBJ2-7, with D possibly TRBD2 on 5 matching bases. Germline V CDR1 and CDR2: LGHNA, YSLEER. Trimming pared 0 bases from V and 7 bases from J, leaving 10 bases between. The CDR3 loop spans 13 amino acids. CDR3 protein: CASSQDGGMEQYF. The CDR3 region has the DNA TGCGCCAGCAGCCAAGATGGAGGAATGGAGCAGTACTTC.